This T cell receptor (beta chain) was recovered during a study of OX40 agonist ivuxolimab in advanced cancers. Study findings and constraints: Antigens targeted by the expanded peripheral T cells were not determined.

As to this clone: Antigen: not known.

Measured with immunoSEQ multiplex PCR; TCRdb has only the in-frame clones, and not every one. The sample lists around 59,000 clones, about 88% occurring once. The germline CDR1 and CDR2 sequences are SGHAT and FQNNGV. The CDR3 is made up of 15 amino acids. V was pared by 0 bases and J by 2 bases, with 11 bases between. The genes are TRBV11-2 and TRBJ2-7, with unresolved D. The sample was CD4+ or CD8+ T cells sorted from blood, taken in a trial of the OX40 agonist ivuxolimab. The TCR sequence derives from an adult with an advanced solid tumor such as melanoma, head and neck, liver or kidney cancer. The DNA of the CDR3 is TGTGCCAGCAGCTTAGAGGTGGTTGGCACCTACGAGCAGTACGTC. Its protein product is CASSLEVVGTYEQYV.